The rows below give T cell receptor beta chains drawn from one sample of a study of radiation and T cells in renal cell carcinoma. Here immunoSEQ multiplex PCR was the method, and the copy in TCRdb shows in-frame clones only, minus some. The repertoire has around 100,000 clones, roughly 82% of them found once; the top ten carry roughly 7.9%. Here the sequenced sample was blood, taken from a patient whose treatment included radiotherapy and nephrectomy. These TCRs come from a man between 60 and 70 years old with renal cell carcinoma. Each CDR3 is given with its conserved first and last residue. D genes are given only for firm matches.

D | V | CDR3
NA | TRBV7-9 | CASSLSGEVDEQYF
TRBD2 | TRBV13 | CASSSTPGSSGMNTGELFF
NA | TRBV19 | CASSIFEGELFF
NA | TRBV29-1 | CSVEWGEKLFF
NA | TRBV21-1 | CASSTIRVRRDEQYF
NA | TRBV6-6 | CASSYSRGRGEKLFF
NA | TRBV4-3 | CASGTRIAGELFF
TRBD1 | TRBV29-1 | CSDDDRGTDTQYF
NA | TRBV4-3 | CASSHAFEGSAAQYF
TRBD1 | TRBV28 | CASSLWRGQQNSNQPQHF
NA | TRBV14 | CASSQVRGATEAFF
NA | TRBV5-6 | CASSRQGNQPQHF
TRBD1 | TRBV27 | CASQYSGGDEQFF
TRBD2 | TRBV29-1 | CSVETSGRTSTDTQYF
TRBD2 | TRBV10-3 | CAIMAGGGETQYF
TRBD1 | TRBV7-8 | CASSLGQGKTGNTIYF
TRBD1 | TRBV4-1 | CASSPGRQGVQNNEQFF
NA | TRBV4-3 | CASSQDPGPRSTDTQYF
NA | TRBV6-6 | CASSPTATNEKLFF
TRBD1 | TRBV19 | CASSIGTGGGQPQHF
TRBD1 | TRBV4-3 | CASSQESQGGSPLHF
NA | TRBV27 | CASSSRVGEKLFF
NA | TRBV5-1 | CASSLRQVGGNEQFF
TRBD1 | TRBV19 | CASRRTGGISNQPQHF
NA | TRBV6-1 | CASSESDFIQPQHF
TRBD1 | TRBV10-2 | CASSATGGSGYTF
NA | TRBV28 | CASSFFSRRHEKLFF
NA | TRBV19 | CASSISASGAFF
TRBD2 | TRBV4-3 | CASSPQLAGASQETQYF
NA | TRBV10-3 | CAIGHGAVEAFF
TRBD2 | TRBV5-1 | CASGLIAGAYNEQFF
NA | TRBV18 | CASSGINDGELFF
NA | TRBV7-9 | CASASIRDNEQFF
TRBD2 | TRBV7-9 | CASSSGVGRANNEQFF
NA | TRBV4-2 | CASSFYGRLSPLHF
NA | TRBV5-4 | CASSLYGLSNQPQHF
NA | TRBV4-2 | CASSPSGPRNQPQHF
TRBD2 | TRBV11-3 | CASSPRRESGEQFF
NA | TRBV7-2 | CASSPPQARETQYF